This note documents a single T cell receptor (beta chain) sequence. Its antigen remains unknown. These data belong to a study of shared clonotypes between healthy human individuals. Overall study findings and caveats: Larger richness was generally estimated for naive than memory subsets. Sampling involved blood alone; tissue repertoires likely differ. Sorted-subset sequencing, rarefaction showed, was incomplete despite large depth.

The method was immunoSEQ multiplex PCR; TCRdb's version includes in-frame clones alone and lacks a portion of them. Among more than 2 million clones listed, around 95% were seen once. The origin of this receptor is a man between 18 and 35 years old in good health. The sequenced material came from naive CD4+ T cells sorted from blood. Subset given: CD45RA+ positively selected.

CDR3 region: CAWKETGVEQYF. The CDR3 region has the DNA TGTGCCTGGAAGGAGACAGGGGTCGAGCAGTACTTC. The V gene is TRBV30, the J gene TRBJ2-7; 8 bases are shared with TRBD1. The CDR3 consists of 12 residues. Per germline, CDR1 GTSNPN and CDR2 SVGIG (reference sequence). V dropped 4 bases and J dropped 6; count of bases not matched to a gene: 5.